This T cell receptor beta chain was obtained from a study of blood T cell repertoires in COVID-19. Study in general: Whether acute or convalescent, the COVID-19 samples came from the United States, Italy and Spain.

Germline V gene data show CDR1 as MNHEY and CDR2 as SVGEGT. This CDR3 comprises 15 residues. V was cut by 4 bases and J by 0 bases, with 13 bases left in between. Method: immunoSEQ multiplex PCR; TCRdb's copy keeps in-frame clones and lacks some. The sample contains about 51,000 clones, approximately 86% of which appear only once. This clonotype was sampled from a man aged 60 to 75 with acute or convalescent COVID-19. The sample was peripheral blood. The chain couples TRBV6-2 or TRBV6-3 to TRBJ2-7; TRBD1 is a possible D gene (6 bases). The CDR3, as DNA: TGTGCCAGCAGTTGGGACGACAGGAGCTCCTACGAGCAGTACTTC. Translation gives CASSWDDRSSYEQYF.